Included here is one TCR beta chain sequence, with context. Data came from immunoSEQ multiplex PCR; TCRdb stores just in-frame clones and leaves some out. This repertoire shows around 110,000 clones, around nine tenths found once; its top ten account for around 1.7%. This record comes from a study of PD-L1 blockade in urothelial cancer. Study context: Patients, treated from about 2014 onward, received atezolizumab 1,200 mg intravenously every 3 weeks. Males with bladder-origin urothelial cancer constituted about 85% of the roughly 29 patients. A median of roughly 150,000 T cells was found in the blood samples.

The sample's time point: peripheral blood 6 weeks after treatment start. Urothelial carcinoma, locally advanced or metastatic, affected the patients. CDR3 size: 11 residues. CDR1 and CDR2 from the germline V gene are WSHSY and SAAADI. The ends were cut back, 3 bases at V and 7 bases at J, with 7 bases in the middle. Sequencing was performed on PBMCs, taken around atezolizumab (anti-PD-L1) treatment. This rearrangement joins TRBV10-2 to TRBJ2-7; no firm D call. This clonotype originated in a man aged 60-69 years with urothelial cancer. The CDR3 sequence: CASSEVQEQYF. CDR3 DNA: TGCGCCAGCAGTGAAGTACAAGAGCAGTACTTC.